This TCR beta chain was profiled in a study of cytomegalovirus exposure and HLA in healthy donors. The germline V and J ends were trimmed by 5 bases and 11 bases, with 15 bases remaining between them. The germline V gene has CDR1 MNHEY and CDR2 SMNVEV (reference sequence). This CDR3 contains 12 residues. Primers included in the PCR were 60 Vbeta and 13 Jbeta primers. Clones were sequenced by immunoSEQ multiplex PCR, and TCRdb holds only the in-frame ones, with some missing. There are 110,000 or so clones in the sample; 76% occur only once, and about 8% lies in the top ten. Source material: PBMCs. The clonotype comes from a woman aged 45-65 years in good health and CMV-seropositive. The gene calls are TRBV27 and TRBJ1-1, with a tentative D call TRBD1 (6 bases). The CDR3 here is CASSPPGGLAFF. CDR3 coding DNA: TGTGCCAGCAGTCCCCCCGGGGGGCTGGCTTTCTTT.